This TCR beta chain was observed in a study of blood T cell repertoires in COVID-19. Measured with immunoSEQ multiplex PCR; TCRdb has only the in-frame clones, and not every one. Of around 250,000 clones listed, about 88% were seen once; the top ten hold 4.1%. V was pared by 1 base and J by 0 bases, with 18 bases between. The CDR3 spans 19 residues. Germline V gene data show CDR1 as KGHDR and CDR2 as SFDVKD. The specimen sequenced was PBMCs or T cells enriched from blood (not recorded which). The TCR originated in a man aged 25-40 years with acute COVID-19. The genes are TRBV24-1 and TRBJ2-1; perhaps TRBD1 as D (5 bases). CDR3 in amino acids: CATSDFGGVPGRSYNEQFF. The DNA of the CDR3 is TGTGCCACCAGTGATTTCGGTGGGGTCCCAGGGCGCTCCTACAATGAGCAGTTCTTC.